A single sample is the source of the 5 T cell receptor beta chains below, sequenced in a study of cytomegalovirus exposure and HLA in healthy donors. PCR primers comprised 60 Vbeta and 13 Jbeta primers. Measured with immunoSEQ multiplex PCR; TCRdb has only the in-frame clones, and not every one. This sample has hundreds of thousands of clones, with about three quarters found just once. Source material: PBMCs. These receptors originate from a male donor in good health and CMV-seronegative.

This clone was counted a few times. The V call is TRBV28, the J call TRBJ2-3; D perhaps matches TRBD1 (6 bases). The CDR3 sequence is 15 residues long. Deletions cut 3 bases from V and 0 bases from J, with 10 bases between. Germline lookup yields CDR1 MDHEN and CDR2 SYDVKM. The CDR3 DNA follows: TGTGCCAGCAGTTTTCGACAGGCTAGCACAGATACGCAGTATTTT. Protein sequence: CASSFRQASTDTQYF.

CDR3 residues: CASSEDSISGANVLTF. Here the CDR3 DNA reads TGTGCCAGCAGTGAGGACAGCATCTCTGGGGCCAACGTCCTGACTTTC. The chain has TRBV6-1 and TRBJ2-6; TRBD1 might be the D (6 bases). Trimming left V 3 bases short and J 0 bases short, with 9 bases between. CDR3 length: 16 amino acids. Germline V gives CDR1 MNHNS, CDR2 SASEGT.

The J gene is TRBJ1-2, the V gene TRBV4-3; TRBD1 might be the D (5 bases). V was cut by 0 bases and J by 5 bases, with 16 bases left in between. CDR1 is LGHNA, CDR2 YSLEER, per germline. The CDR3 contains 16 residues. The CDR3 is CASSQETGLRGYGYTF. The CDR3 DNA follows: TGCGCCAGCAGCCAAGAGACGGGACTAAGAGGGTATGGCTACACCTTC.

The J gene is TRBJ2-5, the V gene TRBV5-1; D ambiguous. V was trimmed by 0 bases and J by 5 bases, leaving 2 bases between them. The V gene's germline CDR1 is SGHRS and CDR2 YFSETQ. This CDR3 has 11 residues. For the CDR3, the DNA is TGCGCCAGCAGCTTGGCGGAGACCCAGTACTTC. It specifies CASSLAETQYF.

The gene calls are TRBV7-2 and TRBJ2-3; 7 bases match TRBD2. The V gene end was trimmed by 1 base and the J gene end by 4 bases; junction bases not matched to a gene: 8. The germline V gene encodes CDR1 SGHTA and CDR2 FQGNSA. The CDR3 runs to 16 residues. The CDR3 spells CASSLGGLAASDTQYF. In nucleotides, the CDR3 is TGTGCCAGCAGCTTAGGGGGCCTAGCGGCCTCAGATACGCAGTATTTT.